This section outlines one T cell receptor (beta chain) sequence together with its context. These data are taken from a study of OX40 agonist ivuxolimab in advanced cancers. Study overall: Intravenous ivuxolimab at 0.01 to 10 mg/kg was given to patients every 2 weeks. Those treated in dose escalation had hepatocellular carcinoma, melanoma, renal cell cancer or head and neck cancer.

Measured with immunoSEQ multiplex PCR; TCRdb has only the in-frame clones, and not every one. The sample includes nearly 90,000 clones, 85% to 90% of them seen just once. Between the trimmed V and J ends, which lost 1 base and 7 bases, there was a span of 10 bases. CDR1 is LNHDA and CDR2 is SQIVND in the germline V gene (reference sequence). This CDR3 has 13 amino acids. The source is an adult with an advanced solid tumor such as melanoma, head and neck, liver or kidney cancer. The starting material was CD4+ or CD8+ T cells sorted from blood, obtained in a trial of the OX40 agonist ivuxolimab. This sequence joins TRBV19 and TRBJ1-2; no definite D call. The CDR3 nucleotides are TGTGCCAGTAGTATAGGAGTTCTCCTTGGCTACACCTTC. This codes for CASSIGVLLGYTF.